The 8 T cell receptor beta chains reported below all come from one sample, sequenced in a study of T cells in tuberculosis. Documented time point: new active TB diagnosis, blood taken before or within 7 days of starting treatment. The method was immunoSEQ multiplex PCR; TCRdb's version includes in-frame clones alone and lacks a portion of them. The sample includes about 33,000 clones, approximately 90% seen only once; the top ten take approximately 6.8%. Sample: PBMCs, taken at tuberculosis diagnosis. These receptors were collected from an adult with tuberculosis. Some clones in this sample may be carry-over from other donors' samples.

The chain links TRBV19 to TRBJ1-5; 7 positions match TRBD1. CDR3 length: 15 residues. The germline gives CDR1 LNHDA, CDR2 SQIVND (reference sequence). V was pared by 6 bases and J by 3 bases, with 8 bases of the junction left unmatched. The CDR3: CASSSTGSNNQPQHF. In DNA, the CDR3 is TGTGCCAGTAGCTCGACAGGGAGTAACAATCAGCCCCAGCATTTT.

This rearrangement joins TRBV15 to TRBJ1-1, with TRBD1 identical over 7 bases. V lost 1 base, J lost 3 bases, and 11 bases stayed unmatched. Germline CDR1 and CDR2: LNHNV and YYDKDF (reference sequence). The CDR3 runs to 17 residues. In DNA form, the CDR3 reads TGTGCCACCAGCAGAGGCCATTTACCAGGGGGGTACACTGAAGCTTTCTTT. Its protein product is CATSRGHLPGGYTEAFF.

This clone was observed a single time. The DNA for the CDR3 is TGTGCCACCAGCAGAGATTGGCGATACGGACAGCGGACATACAATGAGCAGTTCTTC. Translated, it gives CATSRDWRYGQRTYNEQFF. The rearrangement links TRBV15 to TRBJ2-1; tentatively, D is TRBD1 (6 bases). Trimming left V 0 bases short and J 4 bases short, with 22 bases between. This CDR3 is built from 19 residues. Looked up from germline, CDR1 is LNHNV and CDR2 is YYDKDF (reference sequence).

The chain joins TRBV5-4 to TRBJ2-4; 8 nucleotides match TRBD2. Trimming cost V 0 bases and J 7 bases; bases outside gene matches: 9. The CDR3 is made up of 16 amino acids. CDR1 is SGHNT and CDR2 is YYREEE in the germline V gene (reference sequence). DNA of the CDR3: TGTGCCAGCAGCTTGGCCCTAACAGCGGGGGTTAACATTCAGTACTTC. Encoded protein: CASSLALTAGVNIQYF.

The chain links TRBV19 to TRBJ1-6, with unresolved D. This CDR3 region has 13 residues. Germline loops: CDR1 LNHDA, CDR2 SQIVND (reference sequence). V gave up 3 bases and J gave up 7 bases, with 7 bases separating them. CDR3 DNA sequence: TGTGCCAGTAGTATTGAGATGAATTCACCCCTCCACTTT. Protein product: CASSIEMNSPLHF. Looking up the rest from reference TRBV19 and TRBJ1-6 gives the full variable domain: DGGITQSPKYLFRKEGQNVTLSCEQNLNHDAMYWYRQDPGQGLRLIYYSQIVNDFQKGDIAEGYSVSREKKESFPLTVTSAQKNPTAFYLCASSIEMNSPLHFGNGTRLTVT.

The genes are TRBV7-9 and TRBJ2-1; D gene ambiguous. V lost 4 bases to trimming and J lost 6 bases, with 13 bases between them. CDR1 is SEHNR and CDR2 is FQNEAQ in the germline V gene (reference sequence). The CDR3 consists of 14 residues. This chain's CDR3 is CASSSIQQPNEQFF. CDR3 coding DNA: TGTGCCAGCAGCTCCATACAACAGCCCAATGAGCAGTTCTTC. Filled out from reference TRBV7-9 and TRBJ2-1, the complete variable domain reads DTGVSQNPRHKITKRGQNVTFRCDPISEHNRLYWYRQTLGQGPEFLTYFQNEAQLEKSRLLSDRFSAERPKGSFSTLEIQRTEQGDSAMYLCASSSIQQPNEQFFGPGTRLTVL.

This clone was recorded only once. The DNA is omitted, as the CDR3 cannot be located on it reliably, and the CDR3 follows TCRdb's listing. The chain links TRBV2 to TRBJ2-3; the table calls TRBD1, which could not be checked here. From germline, CDR1 is SNHLY and CDR2 FYNNEI. The CDR3 region is 15 residues in length, termini included. The CDR3: CASSILGQGLGTQYF.

CDR3 DNA: TGTGCCACCAGCAGCGTTTGGGATACAGGGAACTATGGCTACACCTTC. Protein: CATSSVWDTGNYGYTF. The chain uses TRBV15 and TRBJ1-2; a possible D gene is TRBD1 (6 bases). Germline CDR1 reads LNHNV; CDR2 reads YYDKDF (reference sequence). The CDR3 contains 16 residues. V dropped 3 bases and J dropped 2 bases, with 16 bases sitting between them. The complete variable domain, with remaining parts taken from reference TRBV15 and TRBJ1-2, reads DAMVIQNPRYQVTQFGKPVTLSCSQTLNHNVMYWYQQKSSQAPKLLFHYYDKDFNNEADTPDNFQSRRPNTSFCFLDIRSPGLGDTAMYLCATSSVWDTGNYGYTFGSGTRLTVV.